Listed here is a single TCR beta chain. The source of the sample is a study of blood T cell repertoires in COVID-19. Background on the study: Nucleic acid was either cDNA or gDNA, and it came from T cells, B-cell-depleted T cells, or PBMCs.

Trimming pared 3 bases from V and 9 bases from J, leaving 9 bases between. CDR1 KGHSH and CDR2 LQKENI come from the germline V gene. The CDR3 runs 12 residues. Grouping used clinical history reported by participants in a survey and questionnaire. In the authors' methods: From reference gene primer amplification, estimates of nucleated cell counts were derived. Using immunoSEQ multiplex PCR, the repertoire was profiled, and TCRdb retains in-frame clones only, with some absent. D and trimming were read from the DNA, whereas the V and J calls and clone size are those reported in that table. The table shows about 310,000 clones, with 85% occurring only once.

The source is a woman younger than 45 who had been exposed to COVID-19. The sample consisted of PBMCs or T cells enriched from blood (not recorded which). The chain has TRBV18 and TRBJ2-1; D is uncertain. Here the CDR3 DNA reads TGTGCCAGCTCACCTGAAAGACTTGAGCAGTTCTTC. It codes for CASSPERLEQFF.